Detailed here is one T cell receptor beta chain. Its antigen is not known. Primed by a sample-barcoded 5' primer and a J-beta primer mix, a second PCR proceeded for about 7 to 11 cycles. TCRdb analysed the 5' RACE reads with MiXCR anew, one entry per CDR3 protein. Of fewer than 900,000 distinct CDR3 sequences listed, more than 40% are singletons. V lost 1 base to trimming and J lost 7 bases, with 14 bases between them. Germline V gene data show CDR1 as SGHTA and CDR2 as FQGNSA. The CDR3 runs 15 residues. These data are taken from a study of blood T cells in healthy people across ages. Study findings and constraints: TCR beta diversity per million T cells fell roughly linearly with age. Diversity was higher, and naive CD4+ cells more numerous, in long-lived donors than in aged donors. Naive T cell percentage by flow cytometry tracked strongly with beta diversity.

The chain uses TRBV7-2 and TRBJ2-1; D is perhaps TRBD2 (6 bases). Material for sequencing was blood. This receptor was taken from an older woman in good health. CDR3 protein: CASSLDRLATNEQFF. The CDR3 nucleotides read TGTGCCAGCAGCTTAGACCGGCTAGCGACGAATGAGCAGTTCTTC.